This record concerns one TCR beta chain sequence. Generated by immunoSEQ multiplex PCR, the TCRdb table keeps only in-frame clones and is missing some. In the table there are 35,000 to 40,000 clones, over 60% of which are singletons. This entry is derived from a study of OX40 agonist ivuxolimab in advanced cancers. With 6 bases clipped from V and 0 bases from J, the junction kept 2 bases outside the gene matches. This CDR3 contains 14 residues. CDR1 and CDR2 from the germline V gene are MNHEY and SMNVEV (reference sequence). Sequences were derived from CD4+ or CD8+ T cells sorted from blood, sampled in a trial of the OX40 agonist ivuxolimab. This chain joins TRBV27 and TRBJ2-1, with 7 bases fitting TRBD2. The receptor was isolated from an adult with an advanced solid tumor such as melanoma, head and neck, liver or kidney cancer. CDR3 DNA: TGTGCCAGCAGCTCTAGCGGCTCCTACAATGAGCAGTTCTTC. Protein sequence: CASSSSGSYNEQFF.